Each of the 26 T cell receptor beta chains below was sequenced from the same sample in a study of cytomegalovirus exposure and HLA in healthy donors. It was with 60 Vbeta and 13 Jbeta primers that the PCR ran. The table came from immunoSEQ multiplex PCR; TCRdb's copy has only in-frame clones and leaves some out. The sample records about 130,000 clones, approximately 78% being singletons. Sequencing input: PBMCs. These receptors all come from a female donor in good health and CMV-seronegative.

This chain uses TRBV30 with TRBJ2-7, with D perhaps matching TRBD2 (5 bases). Germline assignment: CDR1 GTSNPN and CDR2 SVGIG (reference sequence). V lost 2 bases, J lost 2 bases, and 10 bases lay in between. CDR3 size: 13 residues. The CDR3 here is CAWSPGRTYEQYF. As DNA, the CDR3 is TGTGCCTGGAGTCCGGGAAGGACCTACGAGCAGTACTTC.

The chain employs TRBV28 and TRBJ2-4, with a possible D match to TRBD1 (6 bases). The CDR3 runs 13 residues. V dropped 7 bases and J dropped 3 bases, with 10 bases sitting between them. The germline V gene has CDR1 MDHEN and CDR2 SYDVKM. CDR3 nucleotides: TGTGCCAGCAAAGGGGGAAACAAAAACATTCAGTACTTC. It encodes CASKGGNKNIQYF.

The chain has TRBV14 and TRBJ2-2; D gene ambiguous. Trimming left V 4 bases short and J 3 bases short, with 15 bases between. CDR1 and CDR2 from the germline V gene are SGHDN and FVKESK. This CDR3 comprises 16 residues. CDR3 nucleotide sequence: TGTGCCAGCAGCCTAATTAGTACCGTTTACACCGGGGAGCTGTTTTTT. This sequence encodes CASSLISTVYTGELFF.

This clone appeared once. The chain is built from TRBV19 and TRBJ2-5; 14 nucleotides line up with TRBD2. The CDR3 has 15 amino acids. CDR1 is LNHDA and CDR2 is SQIVND in the germline V gene (reference sequence). After removal of 8 bases from V and 2 bases from J, the junction contained 4 bases not matched to a gene. Here the CDR3 reads CASGRLAGGQETQYF. CDR3 bases: TGTGCCAGTGGGCGACTAGCGGGAGGGCAAGAGACCCAGTACTTC.

This sequence joins TRBV10-3 and TRBJ1-1, with D possibly TRBD1 on 5 matching bases. V was cut by 6 bases and J by 5 bases, with 16 bases left in between. The CDR3 is 14 residues long. Germline assignment: CDR1 ENHRY and CDR2 SYGVKD. The CDR3 loop is CAIRFRDGSTEAFF. CDR3 DNA sequence: TGTGCCATCAGGTTCAGGGATGGAAGTACTGAAGCTTTCTTT.

The chain uses TRBV25-1 and TRBJ2-5, with D perhaps matching TRBD1 (7 bases). CDR1 is MGHDK, CDR2 SYGVNS, per germline. The CDR3 length is 17 residues. V was clipped by 1 base and J by 7 bases, with 22 bases between them. CDR3: CASSESRAGGTVATQYF. In DNA, the CDR3 is TGTGCCAGCAGTGAATCGAGGGCAGGGGGGACTGTGGCGACCCAGTACTTC.

The gene calls are TRBV4-1 and TRBJ2-5; 7 bases match TRBD2. Germline V gives CDR1 MGHRA, CDR2 YSYEKL. This CDR3 contains 16 residues. V shed 1 base and J 4 bases; nucleotides not matched to a gene: 9. The CDR3 is CASSQGVSLAGETQYF. The CDR3 DNA is TGCGCCAGCAGCCAAGGGGTGTCTTTAGCGGGAGAGACCCAGTACTTC.

The chain employs TRBV28 and TRBJ2-7; 9 bases map to TRBD1. The CDR3 sequence is 14 residues long. Germline V lookup: CDR1 MDHEN, CDR2 SYDVKM. With V trimmed by 7 bases and J by 2 bases, 6 bases remained unmatched. DNA of the CDR3: TGTGCCAGCACCGGCGGGACAGGGACCTACGAGCAGTACTTC. It codes for CASTGGTGTYEQYF.

V gene TRBV28 combines with J gene TRBJ2-7; tentative D call: TRBD1 (6 bases). V lost 6 bases to trimming and J lost 0 bases, with 12 bases between them. From germline, CDR1 is MDHEN and CDR2 SYDVKM. This CDR3 is 14 amino acids long. CDR3 sequence reads: CASRTTGISYEQYF. CDR3 sequence (DNA): TGTGCCAGCAGGACGACAGGTATCTCCTACGAGCAGTACTTC.

The CDR3 DNA follows: TGTGCCAGCAGCTTGAGGACTCAGAACACCGGGGAGCTGTTTTTT. Translating it yields CASSLRTQNTGELFF. V gene TRBV11-1 combines with J gene TRBJ2-2; possible D gene TRBD2, 5 bases. The CDR3 totals 15 residues. CDR1 and CDR2 (germline): SGHAT, FQDESV (reference sequence). V was shortened by 3 bases and J by 1 base, with 9 bases between the two germline ends.

The rearrangement links TRBV6-4 to TRBJ1-5, with 10 positions matching TRBD1. J gave up 6 bases and V 5 bases, and 10 bases lay outside the gene matches. Germline loops: CDR1 MRHNA, CDR2 SNTAGT. The CDR3 has 16 amino acids. CDR3 amino acids: CASSRQGQGLRQPQHF. Here the CDR3 DNA reads TGTGCCAGCAGTAGACAGGGACAGGGGCTTCGTCAGCCCCAGCATTTT.

For this clone: A read error may account for a junction end that differs from germline. Other DNA sequences in the same sample also yield this CDR3. This rearrangement joins TRBV7-6 to TRBJ2-5; 10 bases align to TRBD1. The germline V gene encodes CDR1 SGHVS and CDR2 FNYEAQ. There are 14 residues in the CDR3. In nucleotides, the CDR3 is TGCGCCAGCAGCTTGGGACAGGGGCAAGAGACCCAGTACTTC. This encodes CASSLGQGQETQYF.

The chain has TRBV10-1 and TRBJ2-7; TRBD1 matches at 7 bases. The length of the CDR3 is 12 residues. CDR1 is WNHNN, CDR2 SYGVQD, per germline (reference sequence). V lost 4 bases and J lost 3; bases outside the gene matches: 0. The CDR3 protein is CASSAGGYEQYF. CDR3 sequence (DNA): TGCGCCAGCAGTGCAGGGGGCTACGAGCAGTACTTC.

The chain uses TRBV7-8 and TRBJ2-7; D is perhaps TRBD1 (6 bases). Germline V gene sequence: CDR1 SGHVS, CDR2 FQNEAQ. The CDR3 is 19 residues long. V was shortened by 0 bases and J by 3 bases, with 24 bases between the two germline ends. CDR3 nucleotides: TGTGCCAGCAGCTTAGCGCTGGGACACGGACTCGGGACGGACTACGAGCAGTACTTC. Protein sequence: CASSLALGHGLGTDYEQYF.

The chain employs TRBV19 and TRBJ1-1, with 7 bases lining up with TRBD1. Germline lookup yields CDR1 LNHDA and CDR2 SQIVND (reference sequence). The CDR3 contains 12 residues. Trimming took 6 bases from V and 5 from J; bases not matched to a gene: 3. The CDR3 reads CASRTGRTEAFF. The DNA of the CDR3 is TGTGCCAGTAGGACAGGGAGGACTGAAGCTTTCTTT.

The genes are TRBV5-1 and TRBJ1-2, with 7 bases aligning to TRBD1. Looked up from germline, CDR1 is SGHRS and CDR2 is YFSETQ. V shed 0 bases, J shed 0 bases, and the junction held 5 bases outside the gene matches. The CDR3 runs to 16 residues. The CDR3 DNA reads as TGCGCCAGCAGCTTGGTTGCTCAGGGGGCTAACTATGGCTACACCTTC. Its translation: CASSLVAQGANYGYTF.

The rearrangement joins TRBV5-1 to TRBJ2-4, with D perhaps matching TRBD2 (6 bases). Trimming cost V 9 bases and J 9 bases, with 16 bases left between them. The V gene's germline CDR1 is SGHRS and CDR2 YFSETQ. This CDR3 region has 12 residues. CDR3 in DNA: TGCGCCACCTTAACGAGGGAGGCCATTCAGTACTTC. It is translated as CATLTREAIQYF.

The rearrangement uses TRBV5-1 and TRBJ2-5, with TRBD1 matching over 9 bases. The DNA end lines up better with TRBJ2-7; the J call may be wrong. The CDR3 is 14 residues long. Per the germline V gene, CDR1 is SGHRS and CDR2 is YFSETQ. CDR3 bases: TGCGCCAGCAGTCCGGGACAGGGATTTTACGAGCAGTACTTC. Translated: CASSPGQGFYEQYF.

This clone was seen just once. The CDR3 reads CASSFLDQPQHF. The CDR3 nucleotides are TGTGCCAGCAGTTTTCTTGATCAGCCCCAGCATTTT. The chain links TRBV28 to TRBJ1-5; D ambiguous. Looked up from germline, CDR1 is MDHEN and CDR2 is SYDVKM. The CDR3 has 12 amino acids. Trimming pared 3 bases from V and 5 bases from J, leaving 5 bases between.

This chain links TRBV19 with TRBJ1-1; 9 bases fit TRBD1. J was trimmed by 6 bases and V by 4 bases; bases with no gene match: 15. The CDR3 spans 17 residues. Per the germline V gene, CDR1 is LNHDA and CDR2 is SQIVND (reference sequence). In DNA form, the CDR3 reads TGTGCCAGTAGTACGGCAAGTGGGACAGGGCTTAATGCTGAAGCTTTCTTT. This encodes CASSTASGTGLNAEAFF. The full variable domain, completed using reference TRBV19 and TRBJ1-1, is DGGITQSPKYLFRKEGQNVTLSCEQNLNHDAMYWYRQDPGQGLRLIYYSQIVNDFQKGDIAEGYSVSREKKESFPLTVTSAQKNPTAFYLCASSTASGTGLNAEAFFGQGTRLTVV.

The chain joins TRBV7-2 to TRBJ2-1; 7 nucleotides match TRBD2. The germline V gene encodes CDR1 SGHTA and CDR2 FQGNSA. CDR3 length equals 16 residues. With V trimmed by 5 bases and J by 6 bases, 13 bases remained unmatched. This CDR3 is CASSPDRDYILNEQFF. The CDR3 DNA sequence: TGTGCCAGCAGCCCAGACCGGGACTACATACTCAATGAGCAGTTCTTC.

The rearrangement uses TRBV9 and TRBJ1-1; 8 nucleotides line up with TRBD1. V shed 1 base and J 5 bases; nucleotides not matched to a gene: 1. The V gene's germline CDR1 is SGDLS and CDR2 YYNGEE. This CDR3 has 13 residues. CDR3 region: CASSVWDRTEAFF. The CDR3, as DNA: TGTGCCAGCAGCGTATGGGACAGGACTGAAGCTTTCTTT.

The rearrangement joins TRBV13 to TRBJ2-3; TRBD2 agrees at 15 bases. Germline loops: CDR1 PRHDT, CDR2 FYEKMQ (reference sequence). Trimming removed 3 bases from V and 4 bases from J; junction bases left unmatched: 2. The CDR3 is made up of 16 amino acids. CDR3 region: CASSFRTSGRADTQYF. The DNA of the CDR3 is TGTGCCAGCAGCTTCCGGACTAGCGGGAGGGCAGATACGCAGTATTTT.

The CDR3 loop reads CAWSRTGYYEQYF. In DNA, the CDR3 is TGTGCCTGGAGTCGGACAGGCTACTACGAGCAGTACTTC. The rearrangement joins TRBV30 to TRBJ2-7, with 7 nucleotides matching TRBD1. The germline V gene has CDR1 GTSNPN and CDR2 SVGIG (reference sequence). The J segment lost 3 bases and the V segment lost 2 bases, leaving 4 bases of the junction unmatched. The CDR3 runs 13 residues. The full variable domain, in which reference TRBV30 and TRBJ2-7 provide the parts outside the CDR3, is SQTIHQWPATLVQPVGSPLSLECTVEGTSNPNLYWYRQAAGRGLQLLFYSVGIGQISSEVPQNLSASRPQDRQFILSSKKLLLSDSGFYLCAWSRTGYYEQYFGPGTRLTVT.

Only a few counts were recorded for this clone. The CDR3 sequence: CASSFEGRSNQPQHF. CDR3 bases: TGTGCCAGTAGCTTTGAAGGGAGAAGCAATCAGCCCCAGCATTTT. The chain couples TRBV19 to TRBJ1-5; D is unclear. The CDR3 is made up of 15 amino acids. V lost 6 bases to trimming and J lost 1 base, with 13 bases between them. Germline CDR1 and CDR2: LNHDA and SQIVND (reference sequence).

This chain joins TRBV7-8 and TRBJ2-6; D unresolved. Germline V gene sequence: CDR1 SGHVS, CDR2 FQNEAQ. The CDR3 runs 14 residues. V lost 7 bases and J lost 0, with 7 bases in between. CDR3 in amino acids: CASKSRSGANVLTF. CDR3 coding DNA: TGTGCCAGCAAATCCCGCTCTGGGGCCAACGTCCTGACTTTC.